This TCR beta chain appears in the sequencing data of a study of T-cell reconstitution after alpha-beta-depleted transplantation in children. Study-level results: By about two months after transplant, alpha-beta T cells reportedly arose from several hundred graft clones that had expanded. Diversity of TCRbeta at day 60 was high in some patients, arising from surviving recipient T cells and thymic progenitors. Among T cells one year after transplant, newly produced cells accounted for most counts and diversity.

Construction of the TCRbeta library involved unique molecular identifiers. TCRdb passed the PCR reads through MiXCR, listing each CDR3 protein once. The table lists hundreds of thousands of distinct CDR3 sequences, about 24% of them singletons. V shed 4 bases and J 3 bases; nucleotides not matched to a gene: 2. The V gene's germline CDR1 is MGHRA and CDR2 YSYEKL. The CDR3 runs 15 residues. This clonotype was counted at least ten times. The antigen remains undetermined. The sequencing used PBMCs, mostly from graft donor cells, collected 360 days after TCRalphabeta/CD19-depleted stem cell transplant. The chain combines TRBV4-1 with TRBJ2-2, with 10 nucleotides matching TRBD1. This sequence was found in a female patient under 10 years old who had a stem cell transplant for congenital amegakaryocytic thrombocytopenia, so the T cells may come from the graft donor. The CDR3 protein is CASSPGQGDTGELFF. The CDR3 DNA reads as TGCGCCAGCAGCCCCGGACAGGGGGACACCGGGGAGCTGTTTTTT.